Each of the 7 T cell receptor beta chains below was sequenced from the same sample in a study of cytomegalovirus exposure and HLA in healthy donors. The PCR used 60 Vbeta and 13 Jbeta primers. Sequencing used immunoSEQ multiplex PCR; TCRdb keeps in-frame clones, though not all of them. The table shows 150,000 to 200,000 clones, with around 81% occurring only once. The specimen was PBMCs. These receptors originate from a woman younger than 30 in good health and CMV-seropositive.

The rearrangement links TRBV5-1 to TRBJ2-7, with TRBD1 matching 9 bases. The junction had 10 bases not matched to a gene; V was cut back by 5 bases and J by 7 bases. Germline V gene data show CDR1 as SGHRS and CDR2 as YFSETQ. The CDR3 runs to 14 residues. For the CDR3, the DNA is TGCGCCAGCAGTGCGGGACAGGGTTCGAGGGAGCAGTACGTC. This sequence encodes CASSAGQGSREQYV.

The CDR3 loop reads CAWKPDRGTYNEQFF. DNA of the CDR3: TGTGCCTGGAAACCGGACAGGGGTACCTACAATGAGCAGTTCTTC. The chain uses TRBV30 and TRBJ2-1, with 9 nucleotides matching TRBD1. Looked up from germline, CDR1 is GTSNPN and CDR2 is SVGIG (reference sequence). The CDR3 totals 15 residues. The V and J ends lost 4 bases and 2 bases, in that order; junction bases with no gene match: 6.

This clone came up a few times. The V gene is TRBV6-4, the J gene TRBJ1-2, with 8 bases matching TRBD1. Unmatched junction bases numbered 4, after V lost 0 bases and J lost 7 bases. The CDR3 is 14 residues long. Germline CDR1 and CDR2: MRHNA and SNTAGT. CDR3 coding DNA: TGTGCCAGCAGTGACTCCGGGACAGGATTTGGCTACACCTTC. Amino acids: CASSDSGTGFGYTF.

This chain joins TRBV5-1 and TRBJ2-5; D might be TRBD1 (5 bases). Germline loops: CDR1 SGHRS, CDR2 YFSETQ. The V end lost 0 bases, the J end lost 4 bases, and 10 bases lay between the germline ends. The CDR3 consists of 14 residues. DNA for the CDR3: TGCGCCAGCAGCTTGGGGGGCCAAGGAGAGACCCAGTACTTC. It translates to CASSLGGQGETQYF.

The chain is built from TRBV19 and TRBJ1-6; D call uncertain. Trimming took 4 bases from V and 7 from J, leaving 11 bases between them. The germline V gene has CDR1 LNHDA and CDR2 SQIVND (reference sequence). This CDR3 has 14 amino acids. For the CDR3, the DNA is TGTGCCAGTAGTACAATAGAGAAAAATTCACCCCTCCACTTT. Translation gives CASSTIEKNSPLHF.

The V gene is TRBV6-5, the J gene TRBJ2-1; 7 positions match TRBD1. Germline CDR1 and CDR2: MNHEY and SVGAGI. V gave up 0 bases and J gave up 4 bases; unmatched junction bases: 3. This CDR3 region has 15 residues. As DNA, the CDR3 is TGTGCCAGCAGTTACTCGAGACAGGGATACAATGAGCAGTTCTTC. Translated: CASSYSRQGYNEQFF.

The V call is TRBV2, the J call TRBJ2-5, with D perhaps TRBD2 (5 bases). V was pared by 3 bases and J by 3 bases, with 11 bases between. CDR3 length: 14 residues. Germline V gene lookup returns CDR1 SNHLY and CDR2 FYNNEI. Written as DNA, the CDR3 is TGTGCCAGCAGTGAGGGGAGCTATAAAGAGACCCAGTACTTC. Its translation: CASSEGSYKETQYF.